The sequence of this TCR beta chain was determined in a study of blood T cell repertoires in COVID-19. Study summary: Researchers got acute and convalescent COVID-19 samples from the United States, Italy and Spain. In each case, the material was cDNA or gDNA derived from T cells, B-cell-depleted T cells, or PBMCs.

Original handling: Scientists estimated how many nucleated cells there were by amplifying reference gene primers. The repertoire was sequenced with immunoSEQ multiplex PCR; TCRdb's copy has only in-frame clones and lacks some. That table is the source of V, J and clone size, and D and trimming were worked out from the DNA. The top ten hold more than 2% of the sample, which has 160,000 or so clones, about nine tenths seen once. Deletions cut 2 bases from V and 5 bases from J, with 18 bases between. CDR1 and CDR2 from the germline V gene are MNHNS and SASEGT. This CDR3 has 16 residues. J is TRBJ2-5 and V is TRBV6-1; possibly TRBD2 for D (6 bases). What was sequenced was peripheral blood. This TCR was sampled from a young man with acute or convalescent COVID-19. The CDR3 loop reads CASSEWGDNSRETQYF. CDR3 DNA: TGTGCCAGCAGTGAATGGGGGGATAACTCTAGGGAGACCCAGTACTTC.